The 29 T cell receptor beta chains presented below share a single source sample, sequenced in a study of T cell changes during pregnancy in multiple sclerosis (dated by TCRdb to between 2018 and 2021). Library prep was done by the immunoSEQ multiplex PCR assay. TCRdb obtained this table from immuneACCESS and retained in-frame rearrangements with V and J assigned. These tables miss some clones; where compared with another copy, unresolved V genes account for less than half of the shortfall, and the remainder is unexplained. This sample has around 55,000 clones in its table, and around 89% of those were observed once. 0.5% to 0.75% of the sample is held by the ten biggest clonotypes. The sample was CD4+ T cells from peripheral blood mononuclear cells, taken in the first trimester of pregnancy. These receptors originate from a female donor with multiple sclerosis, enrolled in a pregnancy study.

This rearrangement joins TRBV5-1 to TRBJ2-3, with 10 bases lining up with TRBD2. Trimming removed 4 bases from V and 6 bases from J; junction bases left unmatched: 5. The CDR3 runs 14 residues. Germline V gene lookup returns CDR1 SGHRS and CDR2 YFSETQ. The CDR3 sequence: CASSKSGRADTQYF. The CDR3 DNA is TGCGCCAGCAGCAAGAGCGGGAGGGCTGATACGCAGTATTTT.

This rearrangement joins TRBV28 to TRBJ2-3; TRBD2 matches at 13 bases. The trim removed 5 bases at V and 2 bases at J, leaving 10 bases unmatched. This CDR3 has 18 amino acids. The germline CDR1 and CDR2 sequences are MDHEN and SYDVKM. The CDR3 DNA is TGTGCCAGCAGTCCACTAGCGGGAGGGTTGGACAACACAGATACGCAGTATTTT. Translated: CASSPLAGGLDNTDTQYF.

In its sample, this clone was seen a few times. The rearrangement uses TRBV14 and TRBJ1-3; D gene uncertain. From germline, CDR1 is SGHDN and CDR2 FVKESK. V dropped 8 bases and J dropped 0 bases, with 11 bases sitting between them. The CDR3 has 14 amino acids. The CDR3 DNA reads TGTGCCAGCGCCGGGTCTAACTCTGGAAACACCATATATTTT. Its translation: CASAGSNSGNTIYF.

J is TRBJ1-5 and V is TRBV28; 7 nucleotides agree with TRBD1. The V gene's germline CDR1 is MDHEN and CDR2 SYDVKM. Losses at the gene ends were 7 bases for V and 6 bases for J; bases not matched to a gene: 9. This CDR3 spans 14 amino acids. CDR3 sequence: CASTRPGGLQPQHF. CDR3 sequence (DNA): TGTGCCAGCACCCGACCAGGGGGACTTCAGCCCCAGCATTTT.

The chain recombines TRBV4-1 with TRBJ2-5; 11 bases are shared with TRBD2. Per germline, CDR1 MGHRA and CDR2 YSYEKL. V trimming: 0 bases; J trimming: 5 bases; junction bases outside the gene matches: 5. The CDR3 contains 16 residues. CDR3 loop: CASSQELAGAGETQYF. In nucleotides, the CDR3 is TGCGCCAGCAGCCAAGAACTAGCGGGGGCGGGGGAGACCCAGTACTTC.

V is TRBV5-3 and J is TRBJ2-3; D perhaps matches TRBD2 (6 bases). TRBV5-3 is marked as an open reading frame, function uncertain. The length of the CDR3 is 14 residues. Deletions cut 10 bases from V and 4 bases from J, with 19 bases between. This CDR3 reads CAGTLFGGADTQYF. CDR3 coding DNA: TGTGCCGGAACCCTTTTCGGGGGAGCAGATACGCAGTATTTT.

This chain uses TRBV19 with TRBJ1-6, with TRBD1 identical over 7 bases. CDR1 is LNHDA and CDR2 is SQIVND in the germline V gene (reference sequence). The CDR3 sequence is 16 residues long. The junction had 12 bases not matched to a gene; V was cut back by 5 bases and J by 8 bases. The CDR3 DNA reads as TGTGCCAGTAGTGTAAGACAGGGATCCTCGGATTCACCCCTCCACTTT. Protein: CASSVRQGSSDSPLHF.

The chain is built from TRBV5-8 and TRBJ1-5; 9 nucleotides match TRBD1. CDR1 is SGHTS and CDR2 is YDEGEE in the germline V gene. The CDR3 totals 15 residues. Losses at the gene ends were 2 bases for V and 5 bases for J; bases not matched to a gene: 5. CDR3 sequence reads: CASSLYRGHDQPQHF. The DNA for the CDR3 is TGTGCCAGCAGCTTATACAGGGGGCACGATCAGCCCCAGCATTTT. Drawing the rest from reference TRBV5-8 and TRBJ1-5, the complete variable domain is EAGVTQSPTHLIKTRGQQATLRCSPISGHTSVYWYQQALGLGLQFLLWYDEGEERNRGNFPPRFSGRQFPNYSSELNVNALELEDSALYLCASSLYRGHDQPQHFGDGTRLSIL.

In DNA form, the CDR3 reads TGTGCCAGCAGCTACCCCCTACAGGGGGCAGGCGGGGAGCTGTTTTTT. It specifies CASSYPLQGAGGELFF. The J gene is TRBJ2-2, the V gene TRBV7-6; 9 bases fit TRBD1. The junction had 10 bases not matched to a gene; V was cut back by 4 bases and J by 7 bases. Germline assignment: CDR1 SGHVS and CDR2 FNYEAQ. There are 16 residues in the CDR3.

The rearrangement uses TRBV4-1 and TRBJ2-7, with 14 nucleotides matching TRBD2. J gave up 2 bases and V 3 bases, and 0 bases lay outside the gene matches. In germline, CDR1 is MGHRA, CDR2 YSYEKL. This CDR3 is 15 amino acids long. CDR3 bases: TGCGCCAGCAGCCAGGGACTAGCGGGAGCCTACGAGCAGTACTTC. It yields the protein CASSQGLAGAYEQYF.

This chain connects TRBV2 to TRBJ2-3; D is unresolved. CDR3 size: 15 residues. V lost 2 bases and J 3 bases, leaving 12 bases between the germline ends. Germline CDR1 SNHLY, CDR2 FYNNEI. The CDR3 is CASSESRALTDTQYF. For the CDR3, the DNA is TGTGCCAGCAGTGAAAGTAGAGCGTTAACAGATACGCAGTATTTT.

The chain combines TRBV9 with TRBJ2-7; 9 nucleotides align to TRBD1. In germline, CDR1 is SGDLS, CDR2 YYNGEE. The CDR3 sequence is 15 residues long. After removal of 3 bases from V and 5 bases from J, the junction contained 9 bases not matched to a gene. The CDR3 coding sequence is TGTGCCAGCAGCGCTGGGACAGGGACCCCTGACGAGCAGTACTTC. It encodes CASSAGTGTPDEQYF.

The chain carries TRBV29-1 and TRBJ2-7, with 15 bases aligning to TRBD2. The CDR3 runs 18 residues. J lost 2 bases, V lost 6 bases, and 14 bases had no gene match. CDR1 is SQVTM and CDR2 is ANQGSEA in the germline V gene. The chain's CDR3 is CSVRSGTSGRLSPYEQYF. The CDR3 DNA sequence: TGCAGCGTCCGCTCCGGGACTAGCGGGAGGCTCTCCCCCTACGAGCAGTACTTC.

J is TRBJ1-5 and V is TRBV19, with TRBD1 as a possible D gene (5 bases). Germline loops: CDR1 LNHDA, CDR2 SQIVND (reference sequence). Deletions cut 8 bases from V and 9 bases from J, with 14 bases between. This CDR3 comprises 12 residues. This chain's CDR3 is CASQGGVRPQHF. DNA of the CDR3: TGTGCCAGTCAAGGAGGGGTCCGGCCCCAGCATTTT.

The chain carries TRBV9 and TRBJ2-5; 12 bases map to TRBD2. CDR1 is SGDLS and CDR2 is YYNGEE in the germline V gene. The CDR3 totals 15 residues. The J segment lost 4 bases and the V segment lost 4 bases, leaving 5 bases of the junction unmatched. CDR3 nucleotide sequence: TGTGCCAGCAGCTATGGACTAGCGGGGTTAGAGACCCAGTACTTC. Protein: CASSYGLAGLETQYF.

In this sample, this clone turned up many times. The DNA for the CDR3 is TGTGCCAGCAGATTGGGAGGGGTGAACTATGGCTACACCTTC. It encodes CASRLGGVNYGYTF. V and J are TRBV6-5 and TRBJ1-2, with D perhaps matching TRBD1 (5 bases). The CDR3 runs to 14 residues. Between the trimmed V and J ends, which lost 6 bases and 2 bases, there was a span of 13 bases. Per germline, CDR1 MNHEY and CDR2 SVGAGI.

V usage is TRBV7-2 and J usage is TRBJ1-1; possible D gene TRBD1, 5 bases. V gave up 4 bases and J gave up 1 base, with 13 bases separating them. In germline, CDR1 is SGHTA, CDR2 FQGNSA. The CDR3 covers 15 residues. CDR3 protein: CASSSSTTGNTEAFF. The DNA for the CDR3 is TGTGCCAGCAGCTCCTCGACAACAGGGAACACTGAAGCTTTCTTT.

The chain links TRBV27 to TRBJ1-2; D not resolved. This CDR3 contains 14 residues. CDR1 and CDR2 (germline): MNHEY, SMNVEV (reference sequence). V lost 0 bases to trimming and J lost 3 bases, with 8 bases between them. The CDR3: CASSLSPVYYGYTF. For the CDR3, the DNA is TGTGCCAGCAGTTTATCTCCAGTTTACTATGGCTACACCTTC.

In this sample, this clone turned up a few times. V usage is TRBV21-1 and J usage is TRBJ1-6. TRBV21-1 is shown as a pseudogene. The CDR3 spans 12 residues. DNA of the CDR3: TGTGCCAGCAGCTACGGGGTTTCACCCCTCCACTTT. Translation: CASSYGVSPLHF.

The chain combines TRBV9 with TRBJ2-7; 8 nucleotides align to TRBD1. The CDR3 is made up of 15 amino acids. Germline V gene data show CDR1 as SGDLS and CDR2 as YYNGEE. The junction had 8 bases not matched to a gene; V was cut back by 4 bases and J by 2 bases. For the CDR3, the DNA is TGTGCCAGCAGCACCTCACCGGGACAGGCCTACGAGCAGTACTTC. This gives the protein CASSTSPGQAYEQYF.

As DNA, the CDR3 is TGCGCCAGCAGCTTTGGGCAGATACTCACAGATACGCAGTATTTT. Its translation: CASSFGQILTDTQYF. This chain links TRBV5-1 with TRBJ2-3; D call uncertain. The CDR3 is made up of 15 amino acids. From germline, CDR1 is SGHRS and CDR2 YFSETQ. The ends were cut back, 2 bases at V and 2 bases at J, with 12 bases in the middle.

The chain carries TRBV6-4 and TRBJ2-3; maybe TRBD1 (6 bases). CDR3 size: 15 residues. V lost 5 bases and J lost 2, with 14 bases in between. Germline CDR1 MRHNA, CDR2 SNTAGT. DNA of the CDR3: TGTGCCAGCAGTCAATCGGACAGACCCACAGATACGCAGTATTTT. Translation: CASSQSDRPTDTQYF.

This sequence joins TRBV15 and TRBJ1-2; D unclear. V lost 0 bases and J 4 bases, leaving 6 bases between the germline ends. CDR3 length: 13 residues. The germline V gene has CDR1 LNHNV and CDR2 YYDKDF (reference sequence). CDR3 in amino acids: CATSRDFIYGYTF. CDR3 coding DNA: TGTGCCACCAGCAGAGATTTTATCTATGGCTACACCTTC.

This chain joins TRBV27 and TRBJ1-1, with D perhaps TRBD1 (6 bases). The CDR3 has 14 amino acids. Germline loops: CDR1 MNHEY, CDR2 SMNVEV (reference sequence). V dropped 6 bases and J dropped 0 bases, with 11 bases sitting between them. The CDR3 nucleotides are TGTGCCAGCAGACTAGACAGGCTGAACACTGAAGCTTTCTTT. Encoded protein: CASRLDRLNTEAFF.

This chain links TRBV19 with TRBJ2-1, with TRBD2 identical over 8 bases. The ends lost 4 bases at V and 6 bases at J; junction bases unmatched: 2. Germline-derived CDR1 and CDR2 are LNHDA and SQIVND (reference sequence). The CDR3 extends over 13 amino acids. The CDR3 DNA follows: TGTGCCAGTAGTACCCTAGCGGGCAATGAGCAGTTCTTC. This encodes CASSTLAGNEQFF. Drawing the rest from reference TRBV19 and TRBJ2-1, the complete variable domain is DGGITQSPKYLFRKEGQNVTLSCEQNLNHDAMYWYRQDPGQGLRLIYYSQIVNDFQKGDIAEGYSVSREKKESFPLTVTSAQKNPTAFYLCASSTLAGNEQFFGPGTRLTVL.

The CDR3 spells CASSQATDRDGGYTF. DNA of the CDR3: TGCGCCAGCAGCCAAGCCACGGACAGGGATGGTGGCTACACCTTC. The genes are TRBV4-3 and TRBJ1-2; 8 nucleotides agree with TRBD1. V gave up 1 base and J gave up 7 bases; unmatched junction bases: 8. CDR3 size: 15 residues. Germline V gene data show CDR1 as LGHNA and CDR2 as YSLEER.

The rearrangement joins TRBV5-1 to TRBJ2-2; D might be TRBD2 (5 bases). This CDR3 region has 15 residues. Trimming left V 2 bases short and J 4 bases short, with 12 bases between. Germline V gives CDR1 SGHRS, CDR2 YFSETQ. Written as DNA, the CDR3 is TGCGCCAGCAGCTTAGCCTCCCGGGGCACCGGGGAGCTGTTTTTT. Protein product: CASSLASRGTGELFF.

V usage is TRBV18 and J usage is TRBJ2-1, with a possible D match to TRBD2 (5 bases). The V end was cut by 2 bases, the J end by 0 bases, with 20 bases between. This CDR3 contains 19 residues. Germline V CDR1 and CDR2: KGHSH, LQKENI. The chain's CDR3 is CASSPEDYSVPSSYNEQFF. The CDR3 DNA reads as TGTGCCAGCTCACCAGAAGATTATAGCGTACCTTCCTCCTACAATGAGCAGTTCTTC.

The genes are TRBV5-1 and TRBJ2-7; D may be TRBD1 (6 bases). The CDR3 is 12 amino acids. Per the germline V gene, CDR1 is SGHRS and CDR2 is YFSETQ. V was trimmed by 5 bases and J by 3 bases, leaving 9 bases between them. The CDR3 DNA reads TGCGCCAGCAGACTGGACAGCTACGAGCAGTACTTC. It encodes CASRLDSYEQYF.